The text below deals with one T cell receptor beta chain. Its antigen is not known. Primers: 60 Vbeta forward and 13 Jbeta reverse. Sequencing used immunoSEQ multiplex PCR; TCRdb keeps in-frame clones, though not all of them. Found here are 150,000 to 200,000 clones, around 72% of them singletons; the top ten hold approximately 7.1%. This sample is drawn from a study of cytomegalovirus exposure and HLA in healthy donors. Study-wide findings and caveats: Relative to equally common others, HLA-associated TCR beta chains showed greater clonal expansion in a later analysis. A later analysis found most CMV-associated TCR beta chains apparently HLA-restricted. The study listed around 150 cytomegalovirus-associated TCR beta chains.

The source material was PBMCs. The origin of this receptor is a man in his forties in good health and CMV-seropositive.

The chain's CDR3 is CSAEGATEAFF. CDR3 nucleotide sequence: TGCAGTGCCGAGGGAGCGACCGAAGCTTTCTTT. This chain uses TRBV20-1 with TRBJ1-1, with D unresolved. Trimming removed 6 bases at V and 8 bases at J, with 13 bases between. Germline loops: CDR1 DFQATT, CDR2 SNEGSKA (reference sequence). The CDR3 is 11 amino acids.